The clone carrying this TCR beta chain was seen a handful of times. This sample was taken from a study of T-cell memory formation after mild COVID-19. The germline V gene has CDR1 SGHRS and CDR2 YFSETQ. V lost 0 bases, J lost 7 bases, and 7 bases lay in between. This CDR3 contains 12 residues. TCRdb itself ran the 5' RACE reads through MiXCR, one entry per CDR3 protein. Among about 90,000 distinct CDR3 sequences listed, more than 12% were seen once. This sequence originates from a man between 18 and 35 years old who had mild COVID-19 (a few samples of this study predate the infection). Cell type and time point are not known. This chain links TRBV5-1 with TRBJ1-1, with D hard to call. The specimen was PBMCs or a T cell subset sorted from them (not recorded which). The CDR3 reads CASSLDQVEAFF. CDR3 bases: TGCGCCAGCAGCTTGGATCAGGTTGAAGCTTTCTTT.